These 27 T cell receptor beta chains were all obtained from the same sample, sequenced in a study of blood T cells in healthy people across ages. A J-beta primer mix and a sample-barcoded 5' primer were used in a second PCR of about 7 to 12 cycles. TCRdb re-called the 5' RACE reads through MiXCR, storing one row per CDR3 protein. The sample yields roughly 800,000 distinct CDR3 sequences, 55% to 75% seen once. Sequences were obtained from blood. These receptors all stem from a man younger than 45 in good health.

This clonotype was counted a few times. DNA for the CDR3: TGTGCCATCAGTGAGGGGCGGCAATCCTACAATGAGCAGTTCTTC. It translates to CAISEGRQSYNEQFF. The chain recombines TRBV10-3 with TRBJ2-1; no clear D. Germline assignment: CDR1 ENHRY and CDR2 SYGVKD. The length of the CDR3 is 15 residues. V was shortened by 2 bases and J by 1 base, with 9 bases between the two germline ends.

This clonotype was detected only a few times. The rearrangement uses TRBV20-1 and TRBJ2-5, with TRBD2 identical over 8 bases. The CDR3 covers 13 residues. V was clipped by 6 bases and J by 7 bases; unmatched bases: 10. CDR1 and CDR2 from the germline V gene are DFQATT and SNEGSKA (reference sequence). CDR3 bases: TGCAGTGCCTCAGCGGGGGTGACTGGGACCCAGTACTTC. Its protein is CSASAGVTGTQYF.

This rearrangement joins TRBV7-2 to TRBJ1-6, with D possibly matching TRBD1 (6 bases). Looked up from germline, CDR1 is SGHTA and CDR2 is FQGNSA. This CDR3 is 14 amino acids long. The V gene lost 5 bases and the J gene lost 7 bases, with 12 bases spanning the gap. CDR3 bases: TGTGCCAGCAGCATAACAGGGTACAATTCACCCCTCCACTTT. Translated, it gives CASSITGYNSPLHF.

CDR3 sequence (DNA): TGTGCCAGCAGTTATCCCTCGAGCGCTGAAGCTTTCTTT. It codes for CASSYPSSAEAFF. V gene TRBV28 combines with J gene TRBJ1-1; D call uncertain. CDR1 and CDR2 from the germline V gene are MDHEN and SYDVKM. The CDR3 length is 13 residues. With 4 bases removed from V and 6 bases from J, the gap between germline ends came to 12 bases.

The chain has TRBV7-9 and TRBJ2-1; the match to TRBD2 covers 7 bases. This CDR3 comprises 16 residues. After removal of 5 bases from V and 5 bases from J, the junction contained 12 bases not matched to a gene. Per the germline V gene, CDR1 is SEHNR and CDR2 is FQNEAQ (reference sequence). The DNA for the CDR3 is TGTGCCAGCAGCCCGACCCGGGACTACCCACACAATGAGCAGTTCTTC. This codes for CASSPTRDYPHNEQFF.

This clonotype was detected only a few times. J is TRBJ2-5 and V is TRBV13; D not certain. V was clipped by 3 bases and J by 5 bases, with 19 bases between them. CDR3 size: 16 residues. Per germline, CDR1 PRHDT and CDR2 FYEKMQ (reference sequence). This CDR3 is CASSLVVATVRETQYF. CDR3 coding DNA: TGTGCCAGCAGCTTGGTGGTAGCTACTGTTCGGGAGACCCAGTACTTC.

For this clonotype: A much larger clone lies one base from this, so it may be a read error. The chain is built from TRBV7-9 and TRBJ2-1, with TRBD2 matching over 11 bases. The assigned J gene may be wrong: the sequence end matches TRBJ2-7 better. Germline CDR1 is SEHNR and CDR2 is FQNEAQ (reference sequence). CDR3 length: 18 residues. CDR3 bases: TGTGCCAACAGCTTAGCTGACGGGACTAGCGGAAACTACAATGAGCAGTACTTC. This sequence encodes CANSLADGTSGNYNEQYF.

J is TRBJ1-2 and V is TRBV20-1; no definite D call. Germline values: CDR1 DFQATT, CDR2 SNEGSKA (reference sequence). The CDR3 runs 11 residues. V was trimmed by 6 bases and J by 8 bases, leaving 13 bases between them. CDR3 region: CSAREALGYTF. As DNA, the CDR3 is TGCAGTGCGAGGGAGGCGTTGGGCTACACCTTC.

The chain recombines TRBV20-1 with TRBJ1-6; D is uncertain. CDR3 size: 14 residues. From germline, CDR1 is DFQATT and CDR2 SNEGSKA (reference sequence). The V and J ends lost 5 bases and 6 bases respectively, with 14 bases between them. The CDR3 protein is CSASGLSINSPLHF. The CDR3 nucleotides read TGCAGTGCTTCGGGCCTCTCTATTAATTCACCCCTCCACTTT.

For this clonotype: Given the absence of the conserved phenylalanine or tryptophan at the CDR3 end, a read error is likely. The gene calls are TRBV6-2 or TRBV6-3 and TRBJ2-1, with 10 bases matching TRBD2. In germline, CDR1 is MNHEY, CDR2 SVGEGT. This CDR3 is 16 amino acids long. Trimming at V came to 2 bases and at J to 4 bases, leaving 5 bases not matched to a gene. Here the CDR3 DNA reads TGTGCCAGCAGTTACCGTACTAGCGGGATGTACAATGAGCAGTTCTAC. Protein product: CASSYRTSGMYNEQFY.

This clonotype was seen more than once but under ten times. The CDR3 here is CASSYFGSPMTEAFF. The CDR3 nucleotides read TGTGCCAGCAGTTACTTCGGCAGCCCAATGACTGAAGCTTTCTTT. The chain is built from TRBV6-2 or TRBV6-3 and TRBJ1-1, with D hard to call. Germline V gene data show CDR1 as MNHEY and CDR2 as SVGEGT. The CDR3 length is 15 residues. V was cut by 1 base and J by 5 bases, with 14 bases left in between.

The chain has TRBV7-2 and TRBJ2-3, with 7 bases matching TRBD2. Unmatched junction bases numbered 15, after V lost 5 bases and J lost 1 base. CDR1 and CDR2 from the germline V gene are SGHTA and FQGNSA. This CDR3 has 18 residues. The CDR3 DNA follows: TGTGCCAGCAGCCCTGGGTTGTGGCCGGGAGGCGGCACAGATACGCAGTATTTT. This encodes CASSPGLWPGGGTDTQYF.

The gene calls are TRBV29-1 and TRBJ2-5; 14 bases align to TRBD2. The CDR3 sequence is 14 residues long. V trimming: 4 bases; J trimming: 11 bases; junction bases outside the gene matches: 9. Looked up from germline, CDR1 is SQVTM and CDR2 is ANQGSEA. CDR3 nucleotide sequence: TGCAGCGTTGTGGGACTAGCGGGAGTTGGGGAGCAGTACTTC. This codes for CSVVGLAGVGEQYF.

This clonotype was picked up a small number of times. This rearrangement joins TRBV27 to TRBJ2-1, with D maybe TRBD2 (6 bases). V lost 7 bases and J lost 10, with 17 bases in between. Germline CDR1 reads MNHEY; CDR2 reads SMNVEV (reference sequence). The CDR3 contains 13 residues. The CDR3, as DNA: TGTGCCAGCACCATAGGCGGGGAATCGGAGCAGTTCTTC. This gives the protein CASTIGGESEQFF.

This clonotype was counted a single time. CDR3 bases: TGCAGTGCTAGAGTAGGCTCTCCTTCCTACGAGCAGTACTTC. Its translation: CSARVGSPSYEQYF. The chain recombines TRBV20-1 with TRBJ2-7; the D is unclear. Per germline, CDR1 DFQATT and CDR2 SNEGSKA (reference sequence). V gave up 1 base and J gave up 1 base, with 11 bases separating them. The CDR3 sequence is 14 residues long.

Written as DNA, the CDR3 is TGTGCCAGCAGTTCCCGGGACAGTTTTCCCTACGAGCAGTACTTC. This encodes CASSSRDSFPYEQYF. The rearrangement links TRBV6-6 to TRBJ2-7; 7 bases fit TRBD1. Germline trimming cut 4 bases from V and 2 bases from J; bases unmatched to any gene: 8. Germline values: CDR1 MNHNY, CDR2 SVGAGI (reference sequence). The CDR3 contains 15 residues.

The V and J genes are TRBV5-1 and TRBJ2-7; D gene uncertain. TRBJ2-5 explains the end of the DNA better; the J call may be wrong. Germline V gives CDR1 SGHRS, CDR2 YFSETQ. The CDR3 consists of 15 residues. CDR3 residues: CASSLAGPPVGTQYF. For the CDR3, the DNA is TGCGCCAGCAGCTTGGCCGGGCCCCCTGTGGGGACCCAGTACTTC.

V usage is TRBV7-9 and J usage is TRBJ2-7; perhaps TRBD2 as D (6 bases). Trimming pared 3 bases from V and 3 bases from J, leaving 15 bases between. CDR1 SEHNR and CDR2 FQNEAQ come from the germline V gene (reference sequence). The CDR3 loop spans 15 amino acids. This CDR3 reads CASSLEGHPHYEQYF. In DNA, the CDR3 is TGTGCCAGCAGCTTGGAGGGGCATCCTCACTACGAGCAGTACTTC. Drawing the rest from reference TRBV7-9 and TRBJ2-7, the complete variable domain is DTGVSQNPRHKITKRGQNVTFRCDPISEHNRLYWYRQTLGQGPEFLTYFQNEAQLEKSRLLSDRFSAERPKGSFSTLEIQRTEQGDSAMYLCASSLEGHPHYEQYFGPGTRLTVT.

A single count supports this clonotype. V usage is TRBV6-6 and J usage is TRBJ2-7; perhaps TRBD1 as D (5 bases). The better agreement between TRBJ2-5 and the DNA end casts doubt on the J call. The CDR3 length is 13 residues. Germline V gene sequence: CDR1 MNHNY, CDR2 SVGAGI (reference sequence). The CDR3 coding sequence is TGTGCCAGTACAAGTCCCTCAGGGGAGACCCAGTACTTC. As protein: CASTSPSGETQYF.

V is TRBV6-2 or TRBV6-3 and J is TRBJ2-1, with D uncertain. Trimming took off 1 base at V and 6 bases at J, with 4 bases between the two ends. In germline, CDR1 is MNHEY, CDR2 SVGEGT. This CDR3 comprises 12 residues. This chain's CDR3 is CASSYWGNEQFF. CDR3 bases: TGTGCCAGCAGTTACTGGGGCAATGAGCAGTTCTTC.

V usage is TRBV4-1 and J usage is TRBJ2-3; TRBD2 agrees at 10 bases. The ends lost 0 bases at V and 5 bases at J; junction bases unmatched: 2. The V gene's germline CDR1 is MGHRA and CDR2 YSYEKL. The CDR3 is made up of 15 amino acids. CDR3 nucleotides: TGCGCCAGCAGCCAAGACAGCGGGGGGGTAGATACGCAGTATTTT. It codes for CASSQDSGGVDTQYF.

This chain joins TRBV20-1 and TRBJ2-7, with TRBD1 identical over 7 bases. There are 12 residues in the CDR3. The junction had 5 bases not matched to a gene; V was cut back by 5 bases and J by 4 bases. Per the germline V gene, CDR1 is DFQATT and CDR2 is SNEGSKA (reference sequence). The CDR3 bases are TGCAGTGCTCACGACAGGGCATACGAGCAGTACTTC. Translating gives CSAHDRAYEQYF.

The J gene is TRBJ2-5, the V gene TRBV12-3 or TRBV12-4; maybe TRBD2 (6 bases). The germline V and J ends were trimmed by 6 bases and 2 bases, with 13 bases remaining between them. There are 14 residues in the CDR3. CDR3 region: CASRLGGFQETQYF. The CDR3 DNA sequence: TGTGCCAGCAGACTGGGGGGTTTTCAAGAGACCCAGTACTTC.

V gene TRBV12-3 or TRBV12-4 combines with J gene TRBJ2-7; TRBD1 matches at 8 bases. The junction had 11 bases not matched to a gene; V was cut back by 4 bases and J by 6 bases. The CDR3 sequence is 15 residues long. This CDR3 reads CASSSLQGVEVEQYF. The CDR3 DNA follows: TGTGCCAGCAGTTCCCTACAGGGGGTAGAGGTCGAGCAGTACTTC.

The rearrangement links TRBV7-2 to TRBJ2-7; perhaps TRBD1 as D (5 bases). The J call is uncertain, as TRBJ2-5 better fits the DNA end. CDR1 SGHTA and CDR2 FQGNSA come from the germline V gene. The CDR3 contains 13 residues. The CDR3 region is CASSPPFQGTQYF. DNA for the CDR3: TGTGCCAGCAGCCCCCCTTTTCAGGGGACCCAGTACTTC.

This chain links TRBV20-1 with TRBJ2-4; D gene unclear. Germline values: CDR1 DFQATT, CDR2 SNEGSKA (reference sequence). Trimming removed 0 bases at V and 13 bases at J, with 22 bases between. CDR3 length: 15 residues. The CDR3 reads CSARDPGWSYNEQYF. The CDR3 region has the DNA TGCAGTGCTAGAGATCCAGGATGGTCCTACAATGAGCAGTACTTC.

This clonotype was observed a single time. The CDR3 coding sequence is TGTGCCAGCAGCTTTGCCCTTTACTCCTATAATTCACCCCTCCACTTT. Encoded protein: CASSFALYSYNSPLHF. The chain carries TRBV7-9 and TRBJ1-6; D is ambiguous. Trimming stripped 3 bases from V and 0 bases from J, with 9 bases between. CDR1 is SEHNR, CDR2 FQNEAQ, per germline (reference sequence). The length of the CDR3 is 16 residues.